This TCR beta chain was sequenced during a study of T cell repertoires in cytomegalovirus infection. Turning to the study itself: TCR beta signatures that were public indicated CMV infection and matching HLA type.

Study-wide results and caveats: HLA-C-restricted CMV-specific TCR beta clonotypes were dominant in the ex vivo response. Totalled public TCR beta family frequency picked out people who carried CMV plus the relevant HLA.

A note on this clonotype: The antigen remains unidentified.

TCRdb independently ran MiXCR on the reads; one entry per CDR3 protein. The sample consists of tens of thousands of distinct CDR3 sequences, roughly 20% of them appearing once. The ends were cut back, 5 bases at V and 15 bases at J, with 17 bases in the middle. The CDR3 sequence is 12 residues long. Per the germline V gene, CDR1 is SGHAT and CDR2 is FQNNGV. Material for sequencing was PBMCs, sequenced either directly or after in vitro stimulation (not recorded which). The chain links TRBV11-2 to TRBJ2-4; weak D call: TRBD1 (7 bases). The clonotype was recovered from a human donor in good health (CMV status not recorded). Some clones in this sample may be carry-over from other donors' samples. CDR3 nucleotides: TGTGCCAGCAGCCGGAATACAGGGGACTCGTACTTC. Its translation is CASSRNTGDSYF. Drawing the rest from reference TRBV11-2 and TRBJ2-4, the complete variable domain is EAGVAQSPRYKIIEKRQSVAFWCNPISGHATLYWYQQILGQGPKLLIQFQNNGVVDDSQLPKDRFSAERLKGVDSTLKIQPAKLEDSAVYLCASSRNTGDSYFGAGTRLSVL.